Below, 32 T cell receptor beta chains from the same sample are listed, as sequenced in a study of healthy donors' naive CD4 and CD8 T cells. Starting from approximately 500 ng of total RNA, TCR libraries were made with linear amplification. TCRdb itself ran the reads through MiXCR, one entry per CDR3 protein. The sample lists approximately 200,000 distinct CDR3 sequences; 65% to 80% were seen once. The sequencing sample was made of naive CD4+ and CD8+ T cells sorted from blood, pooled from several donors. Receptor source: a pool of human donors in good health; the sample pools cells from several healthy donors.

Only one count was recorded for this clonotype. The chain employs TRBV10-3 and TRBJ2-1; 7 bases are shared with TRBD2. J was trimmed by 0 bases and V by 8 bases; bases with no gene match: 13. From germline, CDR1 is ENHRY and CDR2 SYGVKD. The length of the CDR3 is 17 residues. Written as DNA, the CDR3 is TGTGCCATCCGAGAAGTGGTGGGGGAGGGCTCCTACAATGAGCAGTTCTTC. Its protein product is CAIREVVGEGSYNEQFF.

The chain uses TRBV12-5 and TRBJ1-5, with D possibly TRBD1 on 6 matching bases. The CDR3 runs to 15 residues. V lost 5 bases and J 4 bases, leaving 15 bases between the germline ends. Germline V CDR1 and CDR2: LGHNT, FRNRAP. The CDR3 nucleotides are TGTGCTAGTGGTCCGACGGACAGCTCGAATCAGCCCCAGCATTTT. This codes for CASGPTDSSNQPQHF.

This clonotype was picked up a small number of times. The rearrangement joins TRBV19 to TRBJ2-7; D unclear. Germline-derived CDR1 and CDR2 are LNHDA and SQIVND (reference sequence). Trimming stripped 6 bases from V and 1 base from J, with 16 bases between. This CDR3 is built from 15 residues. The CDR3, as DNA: TGTGCCAGTAGCGCCTCGGCCTTTGGGTCCTACGAGCAGTACTTC. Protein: CASSASAFGSYEQYF.

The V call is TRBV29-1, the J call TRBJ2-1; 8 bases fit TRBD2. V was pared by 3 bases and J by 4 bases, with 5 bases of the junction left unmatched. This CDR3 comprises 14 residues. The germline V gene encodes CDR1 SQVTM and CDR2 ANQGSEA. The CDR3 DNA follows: TGCAGCGTTGAGCTACTAGCGGCTTACAATGAGCAGTTCTTC. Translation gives CSVELLAAYNEQFF.

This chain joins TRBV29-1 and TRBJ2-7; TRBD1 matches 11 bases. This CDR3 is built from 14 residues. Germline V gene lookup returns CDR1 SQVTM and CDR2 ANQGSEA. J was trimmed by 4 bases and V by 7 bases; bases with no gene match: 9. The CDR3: CSARGQGARYEQYF. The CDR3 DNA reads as TGCAGCGCTAGAGGACAGGGGGCTCGGTACGAGCAGTACTTC.

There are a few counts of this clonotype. The CDR3 is CASSLGHNTEAFF. DNA for the CDR3: TGTGCCAGTAGTCTTGGACACAACACTGAAGCTTTCTTT. V gene TRBV19 combines with J gene TRBJ1-1; tentative D call: TRBD1 (5 bases). CDR3 length: 13 amino acids. The V end was cut by 5 bases, the J end by 2 bases, with 9 bases between. Germline V gene data show CDR1 as LNHDA and CDR2 as SQIVND (reference sequence).

The CDR3 DNA reads as TGCAGTGCTAGAGATACTTATGGGAGTACGCAGTATTTT. Translating it yields CSARDTYGSTQYF. The chain joins TRBV20-1 to TRBJ2-3, with D maybe TRBD2 (5 bases). The CDR3 has 13 amino acids. The V end was cut by 0 bases, the J end by 8 bases, with 12 bases between. The V gene's germline CDR1 is DFQATT and CDR2 SNEGSKA (reference sequence).

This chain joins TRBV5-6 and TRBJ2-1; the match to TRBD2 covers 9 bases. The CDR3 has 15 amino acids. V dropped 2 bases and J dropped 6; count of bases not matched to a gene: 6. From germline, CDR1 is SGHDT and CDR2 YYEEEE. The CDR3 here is CASSFSGSGFNEQFF. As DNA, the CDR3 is TGTGCCAGCAGCTTTAGCGGGAGTGGTTTCAATGAGCAGTTCTTC.

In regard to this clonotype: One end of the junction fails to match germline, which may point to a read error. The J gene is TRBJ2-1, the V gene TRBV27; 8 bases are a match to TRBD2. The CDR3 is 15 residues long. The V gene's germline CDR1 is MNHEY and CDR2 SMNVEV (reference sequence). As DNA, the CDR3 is TGTGCCAGCAGTTTATGGGGACTAGGCTACAGTGAGCAGTTCTTC. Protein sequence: CASSLWGLGYSEQFF.

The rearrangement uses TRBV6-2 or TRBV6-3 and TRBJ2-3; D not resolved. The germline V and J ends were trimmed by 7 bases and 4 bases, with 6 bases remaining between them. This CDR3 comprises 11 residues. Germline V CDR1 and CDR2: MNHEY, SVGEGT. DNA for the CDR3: TGTGCCAGCAAGCGAGCAGATACGCAGTATTTT. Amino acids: CASKRADTQYF.

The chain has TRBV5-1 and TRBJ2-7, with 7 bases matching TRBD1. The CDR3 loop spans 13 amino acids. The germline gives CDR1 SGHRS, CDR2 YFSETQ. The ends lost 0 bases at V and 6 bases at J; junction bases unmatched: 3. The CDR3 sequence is CASSLEGGGEQYF. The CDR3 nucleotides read TGCGCCAGCAGCTTGGAAGGGGGCGGCGAGCAGTACTTC.

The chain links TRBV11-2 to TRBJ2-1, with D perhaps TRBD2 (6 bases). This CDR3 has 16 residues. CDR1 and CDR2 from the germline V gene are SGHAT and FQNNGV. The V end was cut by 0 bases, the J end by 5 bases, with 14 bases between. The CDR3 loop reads CASSLDSEGRNNEQFF. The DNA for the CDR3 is TGTGCCAGCAGCTTAGATTCGGAGGGGAGGAACAATGAGCAGTTCTTC.

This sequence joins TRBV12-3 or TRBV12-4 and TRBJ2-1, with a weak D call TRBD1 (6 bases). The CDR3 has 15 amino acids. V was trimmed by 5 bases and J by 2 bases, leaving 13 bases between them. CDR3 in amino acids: CASSLRQAPYNEQFF. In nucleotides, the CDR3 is TGTGCCAGCAGTCTCCGACAGGCCCCCTACAATGAGCAGTTCTTC.

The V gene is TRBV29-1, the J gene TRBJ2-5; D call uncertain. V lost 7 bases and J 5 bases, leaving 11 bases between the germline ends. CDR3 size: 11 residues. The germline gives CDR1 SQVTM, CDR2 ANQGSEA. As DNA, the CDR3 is TGCAGCGCCTCCTCCGGGGAGACCCAGTACTTC. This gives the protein CSASSGETQYF.

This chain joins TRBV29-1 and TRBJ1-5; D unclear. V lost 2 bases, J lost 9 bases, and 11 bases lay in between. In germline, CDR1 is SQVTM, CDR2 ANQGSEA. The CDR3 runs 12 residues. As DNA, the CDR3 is TGCAGCGTTGAATCCCGGGAGGGGCCCCAGCATTTT. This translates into CSVESREGPQHF.

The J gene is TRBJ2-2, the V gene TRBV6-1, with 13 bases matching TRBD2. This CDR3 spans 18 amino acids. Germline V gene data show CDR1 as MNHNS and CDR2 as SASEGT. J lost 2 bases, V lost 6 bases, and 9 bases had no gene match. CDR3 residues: CASSGPGLAGTNTGELFF. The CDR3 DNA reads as TGTGCCAGCAGCGGGCCGGGACTAGCGGGGACCAACACCGGGGAGCTGTTTTTT.

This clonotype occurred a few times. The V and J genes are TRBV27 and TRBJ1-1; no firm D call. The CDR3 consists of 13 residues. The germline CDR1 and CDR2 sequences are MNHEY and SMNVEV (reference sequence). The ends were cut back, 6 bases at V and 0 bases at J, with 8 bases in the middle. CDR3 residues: CASSSAVNTEAFF. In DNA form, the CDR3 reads TGTGCCAGCAGCTCGGCGGTGAACACTGAAGCTTTCTTT.

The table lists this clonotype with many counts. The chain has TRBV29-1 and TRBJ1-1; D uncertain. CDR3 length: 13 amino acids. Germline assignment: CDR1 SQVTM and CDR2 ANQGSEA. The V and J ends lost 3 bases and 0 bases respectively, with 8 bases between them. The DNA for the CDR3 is TGCAGCGTTGAGGGCAGATTGAACACTGAAGCTTTCTTT. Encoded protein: CSVEGRLNTEAFF.

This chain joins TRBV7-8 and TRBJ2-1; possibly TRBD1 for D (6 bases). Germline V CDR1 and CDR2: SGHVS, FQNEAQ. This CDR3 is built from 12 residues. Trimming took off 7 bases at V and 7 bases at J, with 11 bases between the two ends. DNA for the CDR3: TGTGCCAGCACCCAGGGGTGGAATGAGCAGTTCTTC. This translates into CASTQGWNEQFF.

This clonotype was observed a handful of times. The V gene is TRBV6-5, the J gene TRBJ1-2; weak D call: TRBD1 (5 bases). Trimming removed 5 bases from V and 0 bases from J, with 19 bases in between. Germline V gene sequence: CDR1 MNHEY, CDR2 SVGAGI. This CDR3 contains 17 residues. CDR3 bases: TGTGCCAGCAGTCAGCTAAGTCTGGGGGATACTAACTATGGCTACACCTTC. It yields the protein CASSQLSLGDTNYGYTF.

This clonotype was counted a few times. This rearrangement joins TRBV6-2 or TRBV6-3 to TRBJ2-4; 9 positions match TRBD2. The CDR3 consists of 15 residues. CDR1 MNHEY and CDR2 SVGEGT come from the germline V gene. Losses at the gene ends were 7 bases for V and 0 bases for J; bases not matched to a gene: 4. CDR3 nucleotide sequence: TGTGCCAGCACGACTAGCGGCCTAGCCAAAAACATTCAGTACTTC. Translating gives CASTTSGLAKNIQYF.

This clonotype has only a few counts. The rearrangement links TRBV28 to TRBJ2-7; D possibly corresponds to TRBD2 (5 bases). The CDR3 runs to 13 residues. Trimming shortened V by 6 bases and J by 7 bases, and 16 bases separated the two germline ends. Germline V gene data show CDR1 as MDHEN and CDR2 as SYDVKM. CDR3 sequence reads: CASSRERPGEQYF. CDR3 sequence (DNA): TGTGCCAGCAGCCGTGAAAGGCCGGGGGAGCAGTACTTC.

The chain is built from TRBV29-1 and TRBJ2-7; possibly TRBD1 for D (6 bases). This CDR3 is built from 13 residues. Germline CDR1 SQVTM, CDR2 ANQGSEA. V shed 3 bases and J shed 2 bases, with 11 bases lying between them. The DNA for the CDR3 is TGCAGCGTTGACCTGGGACACCCCTACGAGCAGTACTTC. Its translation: CSVDLGHPYEQYF.

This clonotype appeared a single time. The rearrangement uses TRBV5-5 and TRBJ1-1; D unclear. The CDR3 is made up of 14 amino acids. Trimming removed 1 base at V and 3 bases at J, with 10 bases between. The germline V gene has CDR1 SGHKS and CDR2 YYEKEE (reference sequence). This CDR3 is CASSLSPGDTEAFF. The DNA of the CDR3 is TGTGCCAGCAGCTTGTCTCCAGGTGACACTGAAGCTTTCTTT. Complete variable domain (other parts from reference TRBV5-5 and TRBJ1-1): DAGVTQSPTHLIKTRGQQVTLRCSPISGHKSVSWYQQVLGQGPQFIFQYYEKEERGRGNFPDRFSARQFPNYSSELNVNALLLGDSALYLCASSLSPGDTEAFFGQGTRLTVV.

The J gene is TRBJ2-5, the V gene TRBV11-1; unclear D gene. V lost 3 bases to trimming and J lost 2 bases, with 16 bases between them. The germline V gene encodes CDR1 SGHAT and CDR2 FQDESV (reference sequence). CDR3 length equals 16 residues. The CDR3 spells CASSLGQALLQETQYF. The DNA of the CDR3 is TGTGCCAGCAGCTTGGGCCAGGCCCTCCTACAAGAGACCCAGTACTTC.

CDR3 coding DNA: TGCAGCGTGGGGGCGATATGGGGAACCTATGGCTACACCTTC. Translating it yields CSVGAIWGTYGYTF. This sequence joins TRBV29-1 and TRBJ1-2; D is perhaps TRBD1 (6 bases). Germline assignment: CDR1 SQVTM and CDR2 ANQGSEA. This CDR3 region has 14 residues. Trimming took off 6 bases at V and 4 bases at J, with 18 bases between the two ends.

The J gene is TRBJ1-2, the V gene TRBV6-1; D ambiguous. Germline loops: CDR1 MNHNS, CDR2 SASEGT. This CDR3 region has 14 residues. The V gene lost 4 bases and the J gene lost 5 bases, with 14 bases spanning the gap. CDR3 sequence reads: CASSGIAATYGYTF. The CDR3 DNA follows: TGTGCCAGCAGTGGTATCGCAGCGACTTATGGCTACACCTTC.

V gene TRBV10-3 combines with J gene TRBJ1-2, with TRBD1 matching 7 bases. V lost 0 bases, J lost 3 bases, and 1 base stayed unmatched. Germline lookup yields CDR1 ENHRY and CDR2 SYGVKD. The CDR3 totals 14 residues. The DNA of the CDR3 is TGTGCCATCAGTGAGTCCGACAGGGACTATGGCTACACCTTC. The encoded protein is CAISESDRDYGYTF.

The CDR3 sequence: CASSPDRVDNEQFF. CDR3 nucleotide sequence: TGTGCCAGCAGCCCGGACAGGGTGGACAATGAGCAGTTCTTC. The V gene is TRBV6-5, the J gene TRBJ2-1, with TRBD1 matching over 8 bases. V was pared by 6 bases and J by 5 bases, with 6 bases of the junction left unmatched. This CDR3 region has 14 residues. Germline values: CDR1 MNHEY, CDR2 SVGAGI.

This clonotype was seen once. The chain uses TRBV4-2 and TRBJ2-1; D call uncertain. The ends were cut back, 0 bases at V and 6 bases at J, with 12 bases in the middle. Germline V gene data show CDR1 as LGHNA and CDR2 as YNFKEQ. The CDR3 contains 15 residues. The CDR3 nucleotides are TGTGCCAGCAGCCAAGATCGAAGCTCTCTCAATGAGCAGTTCTTC. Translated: CASSQDRSSLNEQFF.

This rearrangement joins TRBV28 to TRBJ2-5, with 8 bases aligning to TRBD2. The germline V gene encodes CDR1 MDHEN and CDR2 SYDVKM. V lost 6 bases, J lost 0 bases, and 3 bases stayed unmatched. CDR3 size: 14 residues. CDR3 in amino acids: CASSGGGYQETQYF. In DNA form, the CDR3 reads TGTGCCAGCAGCGGCGGGGGGTACCAAGAGACCCAGTACTTC.

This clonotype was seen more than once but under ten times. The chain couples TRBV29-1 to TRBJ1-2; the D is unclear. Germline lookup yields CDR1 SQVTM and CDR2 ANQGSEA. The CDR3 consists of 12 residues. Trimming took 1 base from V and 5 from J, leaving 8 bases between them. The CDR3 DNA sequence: TGCAGCGTTGAAGGTCCGGTTTATGGCTACACCTTC. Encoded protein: CSVEGPVYGYTF.